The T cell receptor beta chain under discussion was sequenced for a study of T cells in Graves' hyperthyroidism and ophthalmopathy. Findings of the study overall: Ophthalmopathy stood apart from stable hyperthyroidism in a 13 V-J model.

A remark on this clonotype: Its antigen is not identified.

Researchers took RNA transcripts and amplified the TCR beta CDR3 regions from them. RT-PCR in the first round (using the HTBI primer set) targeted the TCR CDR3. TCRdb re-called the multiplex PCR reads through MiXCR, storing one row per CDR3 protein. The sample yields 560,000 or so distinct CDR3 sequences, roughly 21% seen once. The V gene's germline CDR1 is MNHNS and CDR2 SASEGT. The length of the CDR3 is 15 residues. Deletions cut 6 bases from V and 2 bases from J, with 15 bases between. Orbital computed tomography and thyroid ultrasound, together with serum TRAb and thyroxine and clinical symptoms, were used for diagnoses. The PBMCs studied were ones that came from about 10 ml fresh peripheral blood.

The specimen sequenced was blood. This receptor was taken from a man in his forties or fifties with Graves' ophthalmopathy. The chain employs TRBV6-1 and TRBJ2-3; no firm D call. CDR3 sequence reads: CASRGHETTTDTQYF. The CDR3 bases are TGTGCCAGCAGGGGCCACGAGACAACCACAGATACGCAGTATTTT.